The 17 T cell receptor beta chains below all came from one sample that was sequenced in a study of monozygotic twins with inflammatory bowel disease. TCRdb re-analyzed the 5' RACE reads; it lists each CDR3 protein once, without DNA. Its table records 200,000 to 250,000 distinct CDR3 sequences. Input material: blood. These receptors were obtained from a human donor with ulcerative colitis or Crohn's disease, or a healthy co-twin of an affected twin (not recorded which).

The V call is TRBV12-3 or TRBV12-4, the J call TRBJ1-1. The length of the CDR3 is 13 residues. The CDR3 spells CASSLRQNTEAFF.

The chain has TRBV15 and TRBJ1-5. In germline, CDR1 is LNHNV, CDR2 YYDKDF (reference sequence). The CDR3 is 15 residues long. The CDR3: CATSSQRRGRQPQHF.

The V and J genes are TRBV7-9 and TRBJ2-2; checking the TCRdb D call of TRBD1 is not possible without DNA. The CDR3 is 16 residues long. The germline gives CDR1 SEHNR, CDR2 FQNEAQ (reference sequence). This chain's CDR3 is CASSPTGGRNTGELFF.

This chain links TRBV5-1 with TRBJ2-2; the D call of TRBD1 rests on TCRdb alone, since no DNA is present to check it. The CDR3 sequence is 16 residues long. Germline V gene lookup returns CDR1 SGHRS and CDR2 YFSETQ. The CDR3 is CASSTATTGYTGELFF.

The chain combines TRBV7-8 with TRBJ2-2; without DNA, the TCRdb call of TRBD2 cannot be checked. CDR3 size: 16 residues. The V gene's germline CDR1 is SGHVS and CDR2 FQNEAQ. The CDR3 region is CASSLNQRANTGELFF.

The chain carries TRBV6-1 and TRBJ2-5; TCRdb indicates TRBD1, and absent DNA this call remains unverified. Germline assignment: CDR1 MNHNS and CDR2 SASEGT. The CDR3 is 16 amino acids. CDR3 protein: CASTRLRDGRQETQYF.

The V gene is TRBV9, the J gene TRBJ2-7. Germline V gene lookup returns CDR1 SGDLS and CDR2 YYNGEE. The CDR3 is 13 residues long. CDR3 residues: CASSVGGRHEQYF.

The chain couples TRBV27 to TRBJ1-1. The CDR3 spans 13 residues. Germline V gene lookup returns CDR1 MNHEY and CDR2 SMNVEV (reference sequence). This CDR3 reads CASSLRVGTEAFF.

The rearrangement joins TRBV15 to TRBJ2-7; without DNA, the TCRdb call of TRBD1 cannot be checked. The germline V gene encodes CDR1 LNHNV and CDR2 YYDKDF (reference sequence). This CDR3 is built from 15 residues. This CDR3 is CATSGTGTGVYVQYF.

The V call is TRBV5-1, the J call TRBJ2-1; TCRdb's D gene call, TRBD2, goes unchecked for lack of DNA. The CDR3 is 15 residues long. Germline CDR1 SGHRS, CDR2 YFSETQ. The CDR3 sequence: CASSLAGLGYNEQFF.

The chain combines TRBV5-1 with TRBJ2-3; TCRdb selects TRBD1, and the lack of DNA leaves this call unchecked. Germline V lookup: CDR1 SGHRS, CDR2 YFSETQ. The CDR3 contains 14 residues. CDR3 sequence reads: CASSLAGGGDTQYF.

The chain recombines TRBV20-1 with TRBJ2-1. The germline gives CDR1 DFQATT, CDR2 SNEGSKA (reference sequence). The CDR3 is 14 residues long. The CDR3 loop is CSARRTGSYNEQFF.

CDR3 loop: CASSLPQGEKLFF. The rearrangement links TRBV11-1 to TRBJ1-4; TCRdb's D call of TRBD1 is untestable without DNA. The CDR3 covers 13 residues. Germline CDR1 and CDR2: SGHAT and FQDESV (reference sequence).

The CDR3 loop reads CASKPDRATDTQYF. The chain couples TRBV5-1 to TRBJ2-3; TCRdb's D call of TRBD1 is untestable without DNA. Germline V lookup: CDR1 SGHRS, CDR2 YFSETQ. This CDR3 spans 14 amino acids.

The rearrangement uses TRBV27 and TRBJ2-2; TCRdb's assignment of TRBD1 cannot be checked, as there is no DNA. CDR1 is MNHEY, CDR2 SMNVEV, per germline (reference sequence). The CDR3 sequence is 12 residues long. The CDR3 protein is CASTSGAGELFF.

V gene TRBV4-1 combines with J gene TRBJ1-4. Germline V gene data show CDR1 as MGHRA and CDR2 as YSYEKL. The CDR3 consists of 15 residues. The CDR3 protein is CASSQDHRRNEKLFF.

The rearrangement joins TRBV5-1 to TRBJ2-2; TCRdb designates TRBD1, a call that cannot be tested without DNA. CDR1 is SGHRS and CDR2 is YFSETQ in the germline V gene. CDR3 length equals 14 residues. CDR3 loop: CASSLDGGTGELFF.